This T cell receptor beta chain comes out of a study of vaccination effects on CD4 cells after COVID-19. ViraFEST assay sequencing came after antigen-specific CD4+ T cells were expanded with viral peptide pools. Subsequent to 10 days of culture, CD4+ T cells were isolated. In the vaccine recipients, nucleocapsid antibodies were negative and there was no prior SARS-CoV-2 infection. This clone was counted a few times. What it recognizes is unknown. Trimming removed 3 bases from V and 5 bases from J; junction bases left unmatched: 6. The CDR3 spans 13 residues. Germline lookup yields CDR1 GTSNPN and CDR2 SVGIG (reference sequence). The protocol was immunoSEQ multiplex PCR, while the TCRdb copy is restricted to in-frame clones and leaves out a portion. In the table there are 78,000 or so clones, about 79% of which are singletons.

The sequenced sample was CD4+ T cells from PBMCs cultured with SARS-CoV-2 spike peptides, obtained before COVID-19 vaccination. The source of this sequence is a human donor who received a COVID-19 vaccine. The V call is TRBV30, the J call TRBJ1-2; TRBD1 agrees at 7 bases. The CDR3 loop reads CAWSRQGSYGYTF. The CDR3 nucleotides are TGTGCCTGGAGCCGACAGGGATCTTATGGCTACACCTTC.